This T cell receptor (beta chain) was recovered during a study of blood T cell repertoires in COVID-19. Study-wide context: The analysed material was cDNA or gDNA that came from T cells, B-cell-depleted T cells, or PBMCs.

The CDR3 spans 17 residues. Trimming removed 2 bases at V and 0 bases at J, with 13 bases between. CDR1 is KGHDR and CDR2 is SFDVKD in the germline V gene. Sequencing used immunoSEQ multiplex PCR; TCRdb keeps in-frame clones, though not all of them. This sample has some 250,000 clones, with 90% to 95% found just once. Each participant's cohort was designated according to participant-reported clinical history. Sequenced: PBMCs or T cells enriched from blood (not recorded which). This sequence originates from a human donor in a cohort exposed to, infected with or recovered from COVID-19 (not recorded which). The donor label of this sample is uncertain. The rearrangement links TRBV24-1 to TRBJ1-5; perhaps TRBD1 as D (5 bases). CDR3 protein: CATSDYHRQYSNQPQHF. The CDR3 DNA reads as TGTGCCACCAGTGATTATCACAGACAGTATAGCAATCAGCCCCAGCATTTT.